The sample holds a few counts of the clone carrying this T cell receptor beta chain. Its antigen is not identified. CD4+ or CD8+ T cells at a count of about 940,000 served as input for the sorted libraries. TCRdb re-derived calls from the 5' RACE reads in MiXCR, one entry per CDR3 protein. The profile shows 10,000 to 12,000 distinct CDR3 sequences, 22% of them singletons. These data belong to a study of neurological immune-mediated disorders. Study observations and caveats: CDR3 amino acid sequences of expanded clones were not shared across subjects, a result suggesting private repertoires in all groups. The most TCR clonal expansion was seen in HTLV-1-associated myelopathy, whereas the least was seen in multiple sclerosis, below the level in healthy controls.

Per germline, CDR1 LGHDT and CDR2 YNNKEL (reference sequence). CDR3 length equals 15 residues. V lost 7 bases, J lost 3 bases, and 17 bases lay in between. The sample consisted of CD8+ T cells from blood. The gene calls are TRBV3-1 and TRBJ2-3; weak D call: TRBD2 (6 bases). The receptor's source is a woman aged 35 to 49 with multiple sclerosis. The CDR3 DNA sequence: TGTGCCAGCACGGGGGAGGACTTGGGTACAGATACGCAGTATTTT. The encoded protein is CASTGEDLGTDTQYF.